This T cell receptor beta chain was obtained from a study of circulating CD8 cells and anti-PD-1 response in melanoma. Study-level results: Subset repertoires were largely private at M1, with under 7% shared.

The QIAseq Immune Repertoire TCR panel built the libraries from around 15 ng of total RNA. TCRdb processed the reads anew with MiXCR; each CDR3 protein has one entry. The table includes around 250 distinct CDR3 sequences, about 8.5% detected once. Worth noting for this clonotype: What it binds is unknown. At one of its ends the junction is not consistent with the germline gene, which may arise from a read error.

Four subsets defined by PD-1 and/or TIGIT were sorted from live CD3+CD8+TCRalphabeta+ cells. Per the germline V gene, CDR1 is SGHDN and CDR2 is FVKESK. The CDR3 has 14 amino acids. The sequence was collected from a human donor with melanoma. The specimen was CD8+ T cells from PBMCs, collected at baseline or after one month of anti-PD-1 therapy (not recorded which). The rearrangement uses TRBV14 and TRBJ2-1, with D hard to call. The CDR3 sequence: CASSQETSGGERFF. As DNA, the CDR3 is TGTGCCAGCAGCCAAGAAACCAGTGGCGGTGAGCGGTTCTTC. The variable domain in full, with the rest retrieved from reference TRBV14 and TRBJ2-1, is EAGVTQFPSHSVIEKGQTVTLRCDPISGHDNLYWYRRVMGKEIKFLLHFVKESKQDESGMPNNRFLAERTGGTYSTLKVQPAELEDSGVYFCASSQETSGGERFFGPGTRLTVL.